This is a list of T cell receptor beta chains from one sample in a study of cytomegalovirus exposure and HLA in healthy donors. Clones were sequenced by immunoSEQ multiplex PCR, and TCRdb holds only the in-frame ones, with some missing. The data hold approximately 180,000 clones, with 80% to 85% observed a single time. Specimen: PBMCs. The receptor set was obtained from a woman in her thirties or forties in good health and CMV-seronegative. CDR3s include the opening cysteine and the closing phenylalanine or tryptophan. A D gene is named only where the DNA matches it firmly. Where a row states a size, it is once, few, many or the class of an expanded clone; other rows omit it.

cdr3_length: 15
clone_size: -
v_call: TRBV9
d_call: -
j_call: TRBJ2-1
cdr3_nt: TGTGCCAGCAGCGTAGCCCTAGCGCCCTACAATGAGCAGTTCTTC
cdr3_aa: CASSVALAPYNEQFF

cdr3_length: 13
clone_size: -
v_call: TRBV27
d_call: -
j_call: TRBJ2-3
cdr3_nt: TGTGCCAGCAGGGACCCAGGGATTGGTACGCAGTATTTT
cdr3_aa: CASRDPGIGTQYF

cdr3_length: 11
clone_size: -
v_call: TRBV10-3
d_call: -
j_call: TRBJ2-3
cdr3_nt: TGTGCCACGTCTAGCACAGATACGCAGTATTTT
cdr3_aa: CATSSTDTQYF

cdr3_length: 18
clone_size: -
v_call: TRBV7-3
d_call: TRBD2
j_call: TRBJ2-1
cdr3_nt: TGTGCCAGCAGCTCCGGCCTTTCGTGGGAGGGCCTCGACAATGAGCAGTTCTTC
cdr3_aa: CASSSGLSWEGLDNEQFF

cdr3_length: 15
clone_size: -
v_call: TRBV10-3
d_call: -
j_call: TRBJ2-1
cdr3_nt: TGTGCCATCAGTGAGTTCCGGACGGGGAACAATGAGCAGTTCTTC
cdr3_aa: CAISEFRTGNNEQFF

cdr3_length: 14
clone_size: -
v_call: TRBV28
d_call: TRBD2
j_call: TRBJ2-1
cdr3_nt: TGTGCCAGCAGTACTAGCGGGAACTACAATGAGCAGTTCTTC
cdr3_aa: CASSTSGNYNEQFF

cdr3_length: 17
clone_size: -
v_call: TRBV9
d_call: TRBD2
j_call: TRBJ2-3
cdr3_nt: TGTGCCAGCAGCGGCCCGAGACTAGCGGGAGGGCTGGATACGCAGTATTTT
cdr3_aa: CASSGPRLAGGLDTQYF

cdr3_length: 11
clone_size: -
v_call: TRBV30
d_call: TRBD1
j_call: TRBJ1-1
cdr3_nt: TGTGCCTGGAGCGCGGGACAGCGGCCCTTCTTT
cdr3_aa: CAWSAGQRPFF

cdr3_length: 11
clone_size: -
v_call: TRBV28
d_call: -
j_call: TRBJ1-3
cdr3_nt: TGTGCCAGCAGTTCCCAAAACACCATATATTTT
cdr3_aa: CASSSQNTIYF

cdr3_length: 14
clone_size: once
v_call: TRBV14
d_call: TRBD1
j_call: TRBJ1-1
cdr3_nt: TGTGCCAGCAGCCTACCGGGACAGGGAACTGAAGCTTTCTTT
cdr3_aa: CASSLPGQGTEAFF

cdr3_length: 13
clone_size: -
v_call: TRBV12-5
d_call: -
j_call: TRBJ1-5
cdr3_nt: TGTGCTAGTGGCAAGAGTAGCAATCAGCCCCAGCATTTT
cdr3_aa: CASGKSSNQPQHF

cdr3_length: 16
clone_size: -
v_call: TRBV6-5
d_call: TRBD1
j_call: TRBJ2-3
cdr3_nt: TGTGCCAGCAGTTACTCGGGGACAGGGGTTCGAGATACGCAGTATTTT
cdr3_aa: CASSYSGTGVRDTQYF

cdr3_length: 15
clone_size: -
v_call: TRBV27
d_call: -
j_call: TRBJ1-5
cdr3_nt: TGTGCCAGCACTCTCATAGCAGGGCGCGATCAGCCCCAGCATTTT
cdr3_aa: CASTLIAGRDQPQHF

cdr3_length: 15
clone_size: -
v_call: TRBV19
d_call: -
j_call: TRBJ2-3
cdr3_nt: TGTGCCAGTAGCGACAGGCCCCAAACCACAGATACGCAGTATTTT
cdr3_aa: CASSDRPQTTDTQYF

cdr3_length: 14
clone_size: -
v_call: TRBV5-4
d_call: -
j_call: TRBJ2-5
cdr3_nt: TGTGCCAGCAGCTTCCGGGACAAACAAGAGACCCAGTACTTC
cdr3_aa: CASSFRDKQETQYF

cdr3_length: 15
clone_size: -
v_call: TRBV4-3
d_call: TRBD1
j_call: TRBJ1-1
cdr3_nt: TGCGCCAGCAGCCAAGTCAAGGGGGCTTCTACTGAAGCTTTCTTT
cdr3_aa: CASSQVKGASTEAFF

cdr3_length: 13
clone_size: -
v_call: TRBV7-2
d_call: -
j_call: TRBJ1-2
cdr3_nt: TGTGCCAGCAGCTTCAGGAATAACTATGGCTACACCTTC
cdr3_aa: CASSFRNNYGYTF

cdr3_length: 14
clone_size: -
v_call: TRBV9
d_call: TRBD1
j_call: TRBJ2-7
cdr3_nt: TGTGCCAGCAGTCCTCACTCCGGGACAGCTGAGCAGTACTTC
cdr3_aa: CASSPHSGTAEQYF

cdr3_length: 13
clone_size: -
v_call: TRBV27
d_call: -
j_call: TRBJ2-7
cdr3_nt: TGTGCCAGCAGTCAGGACAGTCCATACGAGCAGTACTTC
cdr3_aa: CASSQDSPYEQYF

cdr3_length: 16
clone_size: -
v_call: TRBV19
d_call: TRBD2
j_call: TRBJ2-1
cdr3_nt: TGTGCCAGTAGTATACTAGCGGGACATCGGCGGAATGAGCAGTTCTTC
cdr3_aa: CASSILAGHRRNEQFF

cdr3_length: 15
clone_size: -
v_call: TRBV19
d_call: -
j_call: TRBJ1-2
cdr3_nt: TGTGCCAGTAGCCTAAGTTATCGATCCGACTATGGCTACACCTTC
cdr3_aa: CASSLSYRSDYGYTF

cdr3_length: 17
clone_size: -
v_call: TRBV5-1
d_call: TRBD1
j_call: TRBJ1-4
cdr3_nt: TGCGCCAGCAGCTTCGGCGGGGGGACAGGGGCTAATGAAAAACTGTTTTTT
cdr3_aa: CASSFGGGTGANEKLFF

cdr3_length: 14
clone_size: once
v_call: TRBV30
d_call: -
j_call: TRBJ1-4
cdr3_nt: TGTGCCTGGAGTGTGGGACACCTTAATGAAAAACTGTTTTTT
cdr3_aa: CAWSVGHLNEKLFF

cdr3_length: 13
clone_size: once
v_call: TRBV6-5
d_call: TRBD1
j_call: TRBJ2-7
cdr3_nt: TGTGCCAGCAAAAACAGGGGAACCTACGAGCAGTACTTC
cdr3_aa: CASKNRGTYEQYF

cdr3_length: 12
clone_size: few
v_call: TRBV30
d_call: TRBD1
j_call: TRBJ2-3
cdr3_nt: TGTGCCACAGACAGGGGCACAGATACGCAGTATTTT
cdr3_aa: CATDRGTDTQYF

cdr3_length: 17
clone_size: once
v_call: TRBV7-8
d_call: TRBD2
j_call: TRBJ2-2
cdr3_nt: TGTGCCAGCAGCCGGGGACTAGCGGGAGTGTCGACCGGGGAGCTGTTTTTT
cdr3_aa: CASSRGLAGVSTGELFF

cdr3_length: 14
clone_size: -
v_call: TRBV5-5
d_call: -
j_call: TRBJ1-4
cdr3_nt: TGTGCCAGCAGTTGGGGCGTGGAGCATGAAAAACTGTTTTTT
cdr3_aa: CASSWGVEHEKLFF

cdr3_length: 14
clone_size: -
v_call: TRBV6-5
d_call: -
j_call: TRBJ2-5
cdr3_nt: TGTGCCAGCAGTTCCTGGGGGGACCAAGAGACCCAGTACTTC
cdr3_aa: CASSSWGDQETQYF

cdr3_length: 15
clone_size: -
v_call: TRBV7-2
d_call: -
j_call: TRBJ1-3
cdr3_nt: TGTGCCAGCAGCTTAGCCGACATACCCGGAAACACCATATATTTT
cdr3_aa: CASSLADIPGNTIYF

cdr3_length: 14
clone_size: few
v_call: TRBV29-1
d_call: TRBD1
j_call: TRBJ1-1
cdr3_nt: TGCAGCGTCCACCGGACAGGGACGGACACTGAAGCTTTCTTT
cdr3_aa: CSVHRTGTDTEAFF

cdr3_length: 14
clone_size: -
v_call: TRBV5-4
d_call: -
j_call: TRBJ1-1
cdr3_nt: TGTGCCAGCAGCTCTCTAGGGGCGGACACTGAAGCTTTCTTT
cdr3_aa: CASSSLGADTEAFF

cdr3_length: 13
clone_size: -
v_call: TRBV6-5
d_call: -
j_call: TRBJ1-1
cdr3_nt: TGTGCCAGCAGTCGGAGCGAGAACACTGAAGCTTTCTTT
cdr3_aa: CASSRSENTEAFF

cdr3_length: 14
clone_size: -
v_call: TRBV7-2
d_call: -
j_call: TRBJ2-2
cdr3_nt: TGTGCCAGCAGCCTGCAGGTTGCTGACGGGGAGCTGTTTTTT
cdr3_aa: CASSLQVADGELFF

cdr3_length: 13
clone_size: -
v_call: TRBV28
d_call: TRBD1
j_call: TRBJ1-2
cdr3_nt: TGTGCCATCCAGGACAGGGTGCCCTATGGCTACACCTTC
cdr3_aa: CAIQDRVPYGYTF

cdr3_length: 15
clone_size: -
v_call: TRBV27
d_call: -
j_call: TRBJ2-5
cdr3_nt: TGTGCCAGCAGTTTCAGTCGGGGTTACCAAGAGACCCAGTACTTC
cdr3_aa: CASSFSRGYQETQYF

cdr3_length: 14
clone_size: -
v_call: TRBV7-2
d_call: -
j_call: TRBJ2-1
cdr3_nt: TGTGCCAGCAGCCGACGGGACATCAACAATGAGCAGTTCTTC
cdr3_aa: CASSRRDINNEQFF

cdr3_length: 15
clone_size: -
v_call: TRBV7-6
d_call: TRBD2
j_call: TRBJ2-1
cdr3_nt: TGTGCCAGCAGCTCGACTAGCGGGAAGGGCAATGAGCAGTTCTTC
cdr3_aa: CASSSTSGKGNEQFF

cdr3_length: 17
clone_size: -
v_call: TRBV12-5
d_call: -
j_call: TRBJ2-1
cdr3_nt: TGTGCTAGTGGTTTGGTACGAGGAGGGGGCTCCCACAATGAGCAGTTCTTC
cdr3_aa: CASGLVRGGGSHNEQFF

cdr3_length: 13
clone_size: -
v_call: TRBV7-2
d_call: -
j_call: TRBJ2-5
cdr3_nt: TGTGCCAGCAGCTTACCGGGCCGGGACTTTGGGCACTTC
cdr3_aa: CASSLPGRDFGHF

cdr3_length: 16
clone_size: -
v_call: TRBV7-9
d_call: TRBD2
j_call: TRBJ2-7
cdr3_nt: TGTGCCAGCAGCTTCCCTTGGACTAGCGGGATCCACGAGCAGTACTTC
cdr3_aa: CASSFPWTSGIHEQYF

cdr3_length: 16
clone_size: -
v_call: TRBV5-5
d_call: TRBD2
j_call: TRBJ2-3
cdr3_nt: TGTGCCAGCAGCCCCGGGACTAGCGGTAGCACAGATACGCAGTATTTT
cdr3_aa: CASSPGTSGSTDTQYF

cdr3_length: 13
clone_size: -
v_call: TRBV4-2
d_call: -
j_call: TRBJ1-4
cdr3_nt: TGTGCCAGCAGCCAAGGATCAGTAGAAAAACTGTTTTTT
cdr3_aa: CASSQGSVEKLFF

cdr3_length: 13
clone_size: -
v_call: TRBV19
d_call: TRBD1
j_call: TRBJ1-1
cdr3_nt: TGTGCCAGTGCAGAGGGGGCTAGGACTGAAGCTTTCTTT
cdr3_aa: CASAEGARTEAFF

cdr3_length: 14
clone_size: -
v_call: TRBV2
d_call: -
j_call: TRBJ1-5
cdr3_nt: TGTGCCAGCAGTGCCGGACAGATCAATCAGCCCCAGCATTTT
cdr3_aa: CASSAGQINQPQHF

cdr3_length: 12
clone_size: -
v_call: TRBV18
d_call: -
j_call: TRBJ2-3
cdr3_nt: TGTGCCAGCTCACCATCGTCAGATACGCAGTATTTT
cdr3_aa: CASSPSSDTQYF

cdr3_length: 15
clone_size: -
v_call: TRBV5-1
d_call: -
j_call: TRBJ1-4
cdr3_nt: TGCGCCAGCAGCCAAGACCGGTCGAGGCGCGAAAAACTGTTTTTT
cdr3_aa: CASSQDRSRREKLFF

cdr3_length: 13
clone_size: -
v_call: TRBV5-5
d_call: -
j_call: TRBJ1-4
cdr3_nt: TGTGCCAGCAGCTTGGCGCCGGTTGAAAAACTGTTTTTT
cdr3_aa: CASSLAPVEKLFF

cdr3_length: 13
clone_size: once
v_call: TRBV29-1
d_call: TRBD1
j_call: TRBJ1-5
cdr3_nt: TGCAGCGTTGTGGGACAGGGCAATCAGCCCCAGCATTTT
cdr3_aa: CSVVGQGNQPQHF

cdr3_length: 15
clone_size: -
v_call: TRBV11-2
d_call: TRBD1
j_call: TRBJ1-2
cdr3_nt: TGTGCCAGCAGCTTATCTCTCACAGGGGCGGATGGCTACACCTTC
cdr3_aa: CASSLSLTGADGYTF

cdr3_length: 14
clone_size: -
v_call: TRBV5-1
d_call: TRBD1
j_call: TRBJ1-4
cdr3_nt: TGCGCCAGCAGCTTAGGGGGCCCCAATGAAAAACTGTTTTTT
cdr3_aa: CASSLGGPNEKLFF

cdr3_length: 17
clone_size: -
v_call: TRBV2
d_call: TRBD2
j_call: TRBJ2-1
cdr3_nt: TGTGCCAGCAGTGAAGTCATAGGGACTAGCGCTCACAATGAGCAGTTCTTC
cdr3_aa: CASSEVIGTSAHNEQFF

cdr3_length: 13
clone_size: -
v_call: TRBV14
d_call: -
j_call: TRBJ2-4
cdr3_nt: TGTGCCAGCGGCCAGACAGGCGGAGACATTCAGTACTTC
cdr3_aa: CASGQTGGDIQYF